This TCR beta chain came from a study of shared T cell receptors in the human thymus. The length of the CDR3 is 13 residues. Germline lookup yields CDR1 SNHLY and CDR2 FYNNEI. J was trimmed by 6 bases and V by 2 bases; bases with no gene match: 4. The method was immunoSEQ multiplex PCR; TCRdb's version includes in-frame clones alone and lacks a portion of them. The sample consists of 600,000 to 900,000 clones, approximately 83% of them appearing once. Separately, the same data were catalogued under a study of human thymus T cells. This second study notes: Resections removed during corrective heart surgery provided the thymus tissue used. Use of V and J genes seemed skewed within the thymic and blood repertoires. Related reports documented highly overlapping thymic repertoires among unrelated individuals.

This chain uses TRBV2 with TRBJ2-7; the match to TRBD1 covers 7 bases. The source of this sequence is a girl under three years old with a congenital heart defect. The sequenced material came from thymocytes. The CDR3 DNA is TGTGCCAGCAGTGAACTGCAGGGGGTCGAGCAGTACTTC. Amino acids: CASSELQGVEQYF.